One sample yielded the 7 T cell receptor beta chains listed below, sequenced in a study of monozygotic twins with inflammatory bowel disease. Reprocessing the 5' RACE reads, TCRdb reports a single entry for every CDR3 protein and omits DNA. The sample table includes 150,000 to 200,000 distinct CDR3 sequences. Sequenced material: blood. The receptors stem from a human donor with ulcerative colitis or Crohn's disease, or a healthy co-twin of an affected twin (not recorded which).

The chain joins TRBV11-2 to TRBJ1-2. CDR1 is SGHAT, CDR2 FQNNGV, per germline. The CDR3 loop spans 15 amino acids. CDR3 in amino acids: CASSLRGWVNYGYTF.

The gene calls are TRBV5-1 and TRBJ2-1. The germline gives CDR1 SGHRS, CDR2 YFSETQ. The CDR3 runs 16 residues. CDR3 protein: CASSLALGRSYNEQFF.

The chain carries TRBV19 and TRBJ2-5. This CDR3 is 11 amino acids long. Germline lookup yields CDR1 LNHDA and CDR2 SQIVND (reference sequence). The CDR3 loop reads CASRSGETQYF.

The V call is TRBV7-2, the J call TRBJ2-7; TCRdb proposes TRBD1, but this gene call is untestable without DNA. CDR1 SGHTA and CDR2 FQGNSA come from the germline V gene. The CDR3 consists of 13 residues. CDR3 sequence: CASSPGQVREQYF.

The chain is built from TRBV30 and TRBJ1-1. Germline lookup yields CDR1 GTSNPN and CDR2 SVGIG (reference sequence). The CDR3 loop spans 14 amino acids. The CDR3 loop reads CAWEAKTMNTEAFF.

The gene calls are TRBV7-2 and TRBJ2-7. Germline loops: CDR1 SGHTA, CDR2 FQGNSA. The CDR3 is 14 amino acids. The CDR3 reads CASSFQASSYEQYF.

The chain links TRBV20-1 to TRBJ1-2; checking the TCRdb D call of TRBD1 is not possible without DNA. Germline V CDR1 and CDR2: DFQATT, SNEGSKA (reference sequence). CDR3 length: 13 residues. CDR3 loop: CSARTATVYGYTF.